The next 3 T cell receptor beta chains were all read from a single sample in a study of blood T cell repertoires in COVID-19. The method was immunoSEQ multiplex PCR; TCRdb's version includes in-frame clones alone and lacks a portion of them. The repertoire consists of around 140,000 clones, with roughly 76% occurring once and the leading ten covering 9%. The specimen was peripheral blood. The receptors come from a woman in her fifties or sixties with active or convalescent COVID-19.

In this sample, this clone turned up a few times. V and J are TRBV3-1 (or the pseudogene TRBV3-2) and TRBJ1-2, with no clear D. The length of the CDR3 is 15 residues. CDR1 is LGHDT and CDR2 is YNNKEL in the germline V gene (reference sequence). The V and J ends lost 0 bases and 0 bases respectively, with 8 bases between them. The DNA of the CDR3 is TGTGCCAGCAGCCAAGATGCGAGGGCTAACTATGGCTACACCTTC. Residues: CASSQDARANYGYTF.

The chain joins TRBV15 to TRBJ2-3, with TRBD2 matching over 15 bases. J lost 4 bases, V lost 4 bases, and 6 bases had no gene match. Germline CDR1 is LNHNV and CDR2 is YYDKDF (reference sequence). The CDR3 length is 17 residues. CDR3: CATSTWTSGGGPDTQYF. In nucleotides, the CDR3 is TGTGCCACCAGCACCTGGACTAGCGGGGGGGGCCCAGATACGCAGTATTTT.

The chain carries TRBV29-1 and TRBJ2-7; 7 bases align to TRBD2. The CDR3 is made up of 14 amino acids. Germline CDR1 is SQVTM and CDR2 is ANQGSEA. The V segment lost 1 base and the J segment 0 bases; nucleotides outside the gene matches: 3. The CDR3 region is CSVEAGGISYEQYF. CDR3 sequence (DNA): TGCAGCGTTGAAGCGGGGGGTATCTCCTACGAGCAGTACTTC.